Shown below are 21 T cell receptor beta chains from a single sample sequenced in a study of Ad26.COV2.S vaccination and SARS-CoV-2 variants. Treatment indicated: approximately 18 received Ad26.COV2.S at low or high dose, single or two shots; several received placebo; per-sample allocation not given. It was on day 63 after the first vaccine or placebo injection that samples were taken. TCRdb keeps only in-frame clones here, not all; method: immunoSEQ multiplex PCR. The sample gives 430,000 or so clones, roughly 89% of which show up once; 2.5% is in the top ten. Sequenced material: peripheral blood, taken in a trial of Ad26.COV2.S vaccine versus placebo. The receptors derive from a person aged 18-65 years who received the Ad26.COV2.S COVID-19 vaccine or a placebo.

The chain employs TRBV5-1 and TRBJ2-7; 11 positions match TRBD1. After removal of 4 bases from V and 5 bases from J, the junction contained 8 bases not matched to a gene. Germline CDR1 is SGHRS and CDR2 is YFSETQ. The CDR3 is 15 amino acids. This CDR3 is CASSLEGQGDHEQYF. CDR3 sequence (DNA): TGCGCCAGCAGCCTTGAGGGACAGGGGGACCACGAGCAGTACTTC.

This chain links TRBV4-3 with TRBJ1-3; D call uncertain. The V gene lost 2 bases and the J gene lost 0 bases, with 11 bases spanning the gap. Germline assignment: CDR1 LGHNA and CDR2 YSLEER. The CDR3 sequence is 16 residues long. The CDR3 DNA reads TGCGCCAGCAGCCAACTCGCAGGTACCTCTGGAAACACCATATATTTT. Translated: CASSQLAGTSGNTIYF.

The rearrangement joins TRBV6-1 to TRBJ1-5; the D gene is possibly TRBD1 (5 bases). Germline loops: CDR1 MNHNS, CDR2 SASEGT. Trimming removed 1 base at V and 7 bases at J, with 14 bases between. CDR3 length equals 15 residues. CDR3: CASSEGFAGTQPQHF. The CDR3 region has the DNA TGTGCCAGCAGTGAAGGGTTTGCTGGGACCCAGCCCCAGCATTTT.

The chain uses TRBV4-1 and TRBJ1-3, with D maybe TRBD1 (5 bases). The length of the CDR3 is 17 residues. V was cut by 3 bases and J by 0 bases, with 15 bases left in between. The germline gives CDR1 MGHRA, CDR2 YSYEKL. As DNA, the CDR3 is TGCGCCAGCAGCCATGGGCTGAATGGGGCCTCTGGAAACACCATATATTTT. The encoded protein is CASSHGLNGASGNTIYF.

The chain uses TRBV12-3 or TRBV12-4 and TRBJ1-5; D is uncertain. This CDR3 has 12 residues. The CDR3 DNA reads as TGTGCATTGGGTAATAGCAATCAGCCCCAGCATTTT. Translating it yields CALGNSNQPQHF.

The gene calls are TRBV12-3 or TRBV12-4 and TRBJ2-7; a weak D match, TRBD1 (5 bases). This CDR3 comprises 12 residues. V lost 6 bases, J lost 6 bases, and 12 bases lay in between. In DNA, the CDR3 is TGTGCCAGCAGCCTCAGGGTGACCGAGCAGTACTTC. It codes for CASSLRVTEQYF.

The chain couples TRBV19 to TRBJ1-5, with D perhaps TRBD1 (6 bases). The germline V and J ends were trimmed by 5 bases and 3 bases, with 17 bases remaining between them. Germline V lookup: CDR1 LNHDA, CDR2 SQIVND (reference sequence). The CDR3 spans 16 residues. CDR3 residues: CASSQQGRGLNQPQHF. The CDR3 DNA is TGTGCCAGTAGTCAACAGGGTAGGGGCCTCAATCAGCCCCAGCATTTT.

V and J are TRBV6-2 or TRBV6-3 and TRBJ2-3; D gene unclear. CDR3 size: 11 residues. Trimming took off 5 bases at V and 3 bases at J, with 3 bases between the two ends. Germline CDR1 reads MNHEY; CDR2 reads SVGEGT. CDR3 loop: CASSSTDTQYF. CDR3 bases: TGTGCCAGCAGTAGTACAGATACGCAGTATTTT.

The chain links TRBV4-3 to TRBJ2-5, with D possibly called TRBD1 or TRBD2 (6 bases each). The CDR3 is 14 amino acids. V was pared by 5 bases and J by 5 bases, with 15 bases between. Germline CDR1 reads LGHNA; CDR2 reads YSLEER. The CDR3 region is CASSKTGRMETQYF. The CDR3 nucleotides read TGCGCCAGCAGCAAAACAGGGAGGATGGAGACCCAGTACTTC.

The rearrangement links TRBV6-5 to TRBJ1-6; TRBD1 is a possible D gene (6 bases). V lost 6 bases, J lost 7 bases, and 13 bases lay in between. The germline V gene encodes CDR1 MNHEY and CDR2 SVGAGI. This CDR3 comprises 14 residues. CDR3 amino acids: CASRYRVWNSPLHF. The CDR3 coding sequence is TGTGCCAGCAGGTACAGGGTATGGAATTCACCCCTCCACTTT.

About this clone: Different DNA sequences within this sample yield the same CDR3. J is TRBJ1-1 and V is TRBV5-1, with unresolved D. Trimming stripped 2 bases from V and 3 bases from J, with 8 bases between. Germline values: CDR1 SGHRS, CDR2 YFSETQ. CDR3 length: 13 residues. The CDR3 is CASSLMGYTEAFF. DNA for the CDR3: TGCGCCAGCAGCTTAATGGGGTACACTGAAGCTTTCTTT.

The chain has TRBV18 and TRBJ2-3; 7 nucleotides line up with TRBD1. CDR3 length: 14 amino acids. Germline V gene lookup returns CDR1 KGHSH and CDR2 LQKENI. With V trimmed by 3 bases and J by 6 bases, 6 bases remained unmatched. The CDR3 is CASSPNRGEDTQYF. In nucleotides, the CDR3 is TGTGCCAGCTCACCCAACAGGGGCGAGGATACGCAGTATTTT.

This clone has just one count. The V gene is TRBV5-1, the J gene TRBJ2-7; tentatively, D is TRBD1 (6 bases). This CDR3 region has 13 residues. CDR1 is SGHRS and CDR2 is YFSETQ in the germline V gene. Trimming stripped 1 base from V and 6 bases from J, with 11 bases between. The CDR3 DNA follows: TGCGCCAGCAGCTTGACAGGGACGATCGAGCAGTACTTC. Amino acids: CASSLTGTIEQYF.

Points on this clone: Since a much larger clone is just one base distant, this may be a read error. Other DNA sequences in the sample encode the same CDR3. This chain links TRBV7-9 with TRBJ1-2; D perhaps matches TRBD1 (5 bases). This CDR3 has 12 amino acids. Germline lookup yields CDR1 SEHNR and CDR2 FQNEAQ (reference sequence). V was trimmed by 5 bases and J by 5 bases, leaving 9 bases between them. The CDR3 here is CASSPQGYGYTF. The CDR3 DNA reads TGTGCCAGCAGCCCTCAGGGATATGGCTACACCTTC.

The chain joins TRBV9 to TRBJ2-3; D remains unclear. CDR1 SGDLS and CDR2 YYNGEE come from the germline V gene. The CDR3 contains 14 residues. V was clipped by 5 bases and J by 0 bases, with 10 bases between them. The CDR3 protein is CASSQGFSTDTQYF. Written as DNA, the CDR3 is TGTGCCAGCAGTCAAGGTTTTAGCACAGATACGCAGTATTTT.

Only one count was recorded for this clone. The genes are TRBV18 and TRBJ1-4, with unresolved D. Germline V lookup: CDR1 KGHSH, CDR2 LQKENI. Trimming took 1 base from V and 7 from J, leaving 7 bases between them. This CDR3 is built from 13 residues. For the CDR3, the DNA is TGTGCCAGCTCACCACTAATTGGTGAAAAACTGTTTTTT. Translated, it gives CASSPLIGEKLFF.

V is TRBV18 and J is TRBJ1-5; D is unclear. The CDR3 loop spans 13 amino acids. Deletions cut 6 bases from V and 5 bases from J, with 11 bases between. From germline, CDR1 is KGHSH and CDR2 LQKENI. The CDR3 here is CASSQDRYQPQHF. CDR3 sequence (DNA): TGTGCCAGCTCCCAGGACCGATATCAGCCCCAGCATTTT.

The chain is built from TRBV6-2 or TRBV6-3 and TRBJ1-3; D is uncertain. Trimming took off 5 bases at V and 6 bases at J, with 20 bases between the two ends. The CDR3 sequence is 16 residues long. Germline CDR1 and CDR2: MNHEY and SVGEGT. CDR3 region: CASSHVGKLRENTIYF. CDR3 bases: TGTGCCAGCAGTCACGTCGGGAAACTTCGGGAAAACACCATATATTTT.

The V gene is TRBV3-1 (or the pseudogene TRBV3-2), the J gene TRBJ1-2, with 9 bases identical to TRBD1. Germline CDR1 is LGHDT and CDR2 is YNNKEL (reference sequence). V gave up 5 bases and J gave up 4 bases; unmatched junction bases: 14. The CDR3 loop spans 17 amino acids. CDR3 in DNA: TGTGCCAGCAGCTCGAACTTGGACAGGGGCTGGTCCTATGGCTACACCTTC. It yields the protein CASSSNLDRGWSYGYTF.

The rearrangement joins TRBV27 to TRBJ1-1; 7 nucleotides line up with TRBD1. Germline CDR1 and CDR2: MNHEY and SMNVEV (reference sequence). Unmatched junction bases numbered 10, after V lost 6 bases and J lost 0 bases. The CDR3 extends over 16 amino acids. The CDR3 nucleotides are TGTGCCAGCAGCCCTAGGACAGGCGAGATGAACACTGAAGCTTTCTTT. Translated: CASSPRTGEMNTEAFF.

The chain carries TRBV7-2 and TRBJ1-4; tentatively, D is TRBD1 (5 bases). Trimming left V 4 bases short and J 5 bases short, with 14 bases between. The CDR3 contains 15 residues. Germline-derived CDR1 and CDR2 are SGHTA and FQGNSA. CDR3 nucleotides: TGTGCCAGCAGCTCCACCCAGGGCCAAAATGAAAAACTGTTTTTT. This codes for CASSSTQGQNEKLFF.